This T cell receptor beta chain was obtained from a study of T-cell reconstitution after alpha-beta-depleted transplantation in children. This clonotype was observed a handful of times. The germline CDR1 and CDR2 sequences are SGHRS and YFSETQ. Losses at the gene ends were 4 bases for V and 5 bases for J; bases not matched to a gene: 9. This CDR3 is 15 amino acids long. Researchers prepared the TCRbeta library using unique molecular identifiers, the study reports. TCRdb processed the PCR reads anew with MiXCR; each CDR3 protein has one entry. This table has a few hundred thousand distinct CDR3 sequences, 12% appearing once.

The TCR originated in a human donor who donated a stem cell graft to a child with combined immunodeficiency. J is TRBJ2-3 and V is TRBV5-1, with 8 positions matching TRBD1. Sequenced material: PBMCs from the stem cell graft donor, taken from the stem cell graft. The CDR3 sequence: CASSPQGARIDTQYF. The CDR3 DNA follows: TGCGCCAGCAGCCCCCAGGGGGCGCGAATAGATACGCAGTATTTT.